This T cell receptor beta chain appears in the sequencing data of a study of cytomegalovirus exposure and HLA in healthy donors. Findings of the study overall: The later analysis indicated that the majority of CMV-associated TCR beta chains appeared HLA-restricted.

The PCR employed 60 Vbeta primers together with 13 Jbeta primers. Here immunoSEQ multiplex PCR was the method, and the copy in TCRdb shows in-frame clones only, minus some. The sample gives over 100,000 clones, roughly 84% of which show up once; 2.5% to 3.5% is in the top ten. Germline V gene sequence: CDR1 MNHEY, CDR2 SMNVEV (reference sequence). This CDR3 has 14 amino acids. Trimming took 5 bases from V and 1 from J, leaving 9 bases between them. About this clone itself: Antigen specificity is unknown.

Sequences were obtained from PBMCs. This TCR was sampled from a woman aged 18-29 years in good health and CMV-seropositive. This sequence joins TRBV27 and TRBJ1-5; no clear D. The CDR3 is CASSHPRSNQPQHF. CDR3 bases: TGTGCCAGCAGTCACCCTAGAAGCAATCAGCCCCAGCATTTT.